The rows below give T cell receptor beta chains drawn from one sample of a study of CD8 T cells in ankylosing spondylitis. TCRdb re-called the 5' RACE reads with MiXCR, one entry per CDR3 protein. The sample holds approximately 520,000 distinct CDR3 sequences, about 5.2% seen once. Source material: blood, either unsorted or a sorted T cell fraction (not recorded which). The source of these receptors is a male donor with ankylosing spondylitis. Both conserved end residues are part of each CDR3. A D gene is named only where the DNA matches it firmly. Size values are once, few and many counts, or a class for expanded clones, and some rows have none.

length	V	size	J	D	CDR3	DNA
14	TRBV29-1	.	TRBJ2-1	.	CSVVRPTTYNEQFF	TGCAGCGTTGTAAGGCCAACCACCTACAATGAGCAGTTCTTC
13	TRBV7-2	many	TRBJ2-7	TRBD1	CASSLQDRNEQYF	TGTGCCAGCAGCTTACAGGACAGGAACGAGCAGTACTTC
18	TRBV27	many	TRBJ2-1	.	CASSLEPPRAVAYNEQFF	TGTGCCAGCAGTTTAGAGCCTCCCAGGGCCGTCGCCTACAATGAGCAGTTCTTC
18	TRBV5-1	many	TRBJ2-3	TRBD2	CASSPAGLAGGPRDTQYF	TGCGCCAGCAGCCCCGCCGGACTAGCGGGGGGCCCACGTGATACGCAGTATTTT
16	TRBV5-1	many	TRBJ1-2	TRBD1	CASSLGDSHSNYGYTF	TGCGCCAGCAGCTTGGGGGACAGCCATTCTAACTATGGCTACACCTTC
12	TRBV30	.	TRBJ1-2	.	CAWSGQNYGYTF	TGTGCCTGGAGCGGGCAGAACTATGGCTACACCTTC
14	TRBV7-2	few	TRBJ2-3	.	CAGSLGLPTDTQYF	TGTGCCGGGAGCCTCGGGCTACCCACAGATACGCAGTATTTT
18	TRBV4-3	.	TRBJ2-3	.	CASSHTVGGLGFTDTQYF	TGCGCCAGCAGCCACACCGTGGGGGGACTGGGATTCACAGATACGCAGTATTTT
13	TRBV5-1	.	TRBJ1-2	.	CASSLKASDGYTF	TGCGCCAGCAGCTTAAAGGCTTCAGATGGCTACACCTTC
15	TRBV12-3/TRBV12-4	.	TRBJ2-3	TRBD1	CASSSYPQGADTQYF	TGTGCCAGCAGTTCCTACCCACAGGGGGCAGATACGCAGTATTTT
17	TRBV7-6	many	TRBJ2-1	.	CASSPGTAPYAYNEQFF	TGTGCCAGCAGCCCTGGGACGGCTCCCTACGCGTACAATGAGCAGTTCTTC
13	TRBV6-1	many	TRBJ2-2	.	CASRRGVSGELFF	TGTGCCAGCAGACGAGGGGTTTCCGGGGAGCTGTTTTTT
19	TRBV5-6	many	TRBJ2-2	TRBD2	CASSLVGTSVVTGTGELFF	TGTGCCAGCAGCTTGGTTGGGACTAGCGTTGTTACTGGCACCGGGGAGCTGTTTTTT
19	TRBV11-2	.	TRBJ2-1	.	CASSLLPLRLGDPDNEQFF	TGTGCCAGCAGCTTACTACCCCTAAGACTGGGGGATCCTGACAATGAGCAGTTCTTC
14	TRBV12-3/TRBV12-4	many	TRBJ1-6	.	CASRYRRRDSPLHF	TGTGCCAGCAGATATCGCCGCAGGGATTCACCCCTCCACTTT
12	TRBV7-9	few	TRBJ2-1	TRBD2	CASSKERGTQFF	TGTGCCAGCAGCAAAGAGCGGGGGACACAGTTCTTC
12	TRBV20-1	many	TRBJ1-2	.	CSASVDRDGYTF	TGCAGTGCTAGTGTAGACCGGGATGGCTACACCTTC
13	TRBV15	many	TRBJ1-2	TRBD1	CATSRTGAGGYTF	TGTGCCACCAGCAGAACAGGGGCAGGTGGCTACACCTTC
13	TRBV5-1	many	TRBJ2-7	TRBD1	CASSLDRGHEQYF	TGCGCCAGCTCTCTGGACAGGGGCCACGAGCAGTACTTC
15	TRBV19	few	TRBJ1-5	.	CASSRGWDSNQPQHF	TGTGCCAGTAGCCGGGGGTGGGATAGCAATCAGCCCCAGCATTTT
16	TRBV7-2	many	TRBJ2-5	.	CASSPRQILIQETQYF	TGTGCCAGCAGCCCCCGACAGATTCTGATACAAGAGACCCAGTACTTC
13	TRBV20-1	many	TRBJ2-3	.	CSASKNYRDTQYF	TGCAGTGCTAGTAAGAACTACAGAGATACGCAGTATTTT
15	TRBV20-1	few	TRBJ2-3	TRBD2	CSAVGRPPGGDTQYF	TGCAGTGCCGTGGGGAGGCCCCCCGGGGGGGATACGCAGTATTTT
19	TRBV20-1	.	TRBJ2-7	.	CSARDLGPKGRFPLYEQYF	TGCAGTGCTAGAGATCTAGGCCCAAAGGGGCGATTTCCCCTCTACGAGCAGTACTTC
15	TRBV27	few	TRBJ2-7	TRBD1	CASSLGAGGTYEQYF	TGTGCCAGCAGCCTCGGGGCAGGGGGCACCTACGAGCAGTACTTC
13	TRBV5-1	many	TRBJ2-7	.	CASSTATHYEQYF	TGCGCCAGCAGCACCGCGACCCATTACGAGCAGTACTTC
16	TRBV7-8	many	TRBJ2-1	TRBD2	CASRYFPAGTSNEQFF	TGTGCCAGCAGGTACTTTCCAGCGGGGACTAGCAATGAGCAGTTCTTC
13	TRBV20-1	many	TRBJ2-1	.	CSAPPPTYNEQFF	TGCAGTGCTCCACCCCCTACCTACAATGAGCAGTTCTTC
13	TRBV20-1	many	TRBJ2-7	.	CSARVALSYEQYF	TGCAGTGCTAGAGTGGCGCTTTCCTACGAGCAGTACTTC
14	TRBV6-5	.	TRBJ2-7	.	CASSWDSTKVEQYF	TGTGCCAGCAGTTGGGACTCCACAAAGGTCGAGCAGTACTTC
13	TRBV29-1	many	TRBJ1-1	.	CSVAVPPGTEAFF	TGCAGCGTTGCCGTGCCGCCGGGCACTGAAGCTTTCTTT
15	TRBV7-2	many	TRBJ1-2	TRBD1	CASSPDGTGGYGYTF	TGTGCCAGCAGCCCAGATGGGACAGGGGGCTATGGCTACACCTTC
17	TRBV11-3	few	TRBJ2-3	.	CASSLGARGSGTDTQYF	TGTGCCAGCAGCTTAGGGGCTCGGGGATCTGGCACAGATACGCAGTATTTT
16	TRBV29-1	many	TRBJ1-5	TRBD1	CSVAGTGELGNQPQHF	TGCAGCGTCGCTGGGACAGGGGAGTTGGGCAATCAGCCCCAGCATTTT
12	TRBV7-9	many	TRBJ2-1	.	CAVGSSYNEQFF	TGTGCCGTGGGGAGCTCCTACAATGAGCAGTTCTTC
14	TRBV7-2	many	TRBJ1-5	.	CASSPMGQGQPQHF	TGTGCCAGCAGCCCCATGGGCCAAGGGCAGCCCCAGCATTTT
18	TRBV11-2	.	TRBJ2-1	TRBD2	CASSDQGQLTSGITEQFF	TGTGCCAGCAGCGATCAAGGACAGTTGACTAGCGGGATTACTGAGCAGTTCTTC
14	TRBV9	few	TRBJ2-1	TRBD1	CASNQGQGHSEQFF	TGTGCCAGCAACCAAGGACAGGGGCATTCTGAGCAGTTCTTC
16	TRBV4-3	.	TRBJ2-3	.	CASSQARPLNTDTQYF	TGCGCCAGCAGCCAAGCTAGACCCCTGAACACAGATACGCAGTATTTT
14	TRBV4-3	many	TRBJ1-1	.	CASSQDYSGTEAFF	TGCGCCAGCAGCCAAGACTATTCAGGTACTGAAGCTTTCTTT
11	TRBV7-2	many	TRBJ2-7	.	CASSLGTLKYF	TGTGCCAGCAGCTTAGGCACTCTAAAGTACTTC
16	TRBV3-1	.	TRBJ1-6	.	CASSQDRAGRNSPLHF	TGTGCCAGCAGCCAAGATCGGGCAGGCCGGAATTCACCCCTCCACTTT
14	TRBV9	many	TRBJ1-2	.	CASGDMGYNYGYTF	TGTGCCAGCGGCGACATGGGGTATAACTATGGCTACACCTTC
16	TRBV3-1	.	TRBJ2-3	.	CASSPMYSPSTDTQYF	TGTGCCAGCAGCCCTATGTACAGTCCTAGCACAGATACGCAGTATTTT
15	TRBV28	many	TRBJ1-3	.	CASSRGHLSGNTIYF	TGTGCCAGCAGCCGGGGACACCTCTCTGGAAACACCATATATTTT
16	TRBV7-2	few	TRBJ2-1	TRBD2	CASSYARAGGRNEQFF	TGTGCCAGCAGCTACGCGCGGGCGGGAGGGAGGAATGAGCAGTTCTTC
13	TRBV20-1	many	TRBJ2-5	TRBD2	CSARDKRGRTQYF	TGCAGTGCTAGAGATAAGCGGGGGAGGACCCAGTACTTC
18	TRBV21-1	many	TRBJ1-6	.	CASSFRTGNRSYNSPLHF	TGTGCCAGCAGCTTCAGGACAGGTAACAGGTCCTATAATTCACCCCTCCACTTT
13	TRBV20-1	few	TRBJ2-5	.	CSAPKSFQETQYF	TGCAGTGCCCCCAAGAGCTTTCAAGAGACCCAGTACTTC
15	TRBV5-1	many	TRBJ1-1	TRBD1	CASSLGGTVNTEAFF	TGCGCCAGCAGCTTGGGGGGGACAGTGAACACTGAAGCTTTCTTT
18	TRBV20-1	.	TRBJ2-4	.	CSARDVGPGKLAKNIQYF	TGCAGTGCTAGAGACGTGGGGCCAGGCAAACTAGCCAAAAACATTCAGTACTTC
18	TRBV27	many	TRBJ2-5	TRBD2	CASSLKRDYESSQETQYF	TGTGCCAGCAGTCTCAAACGGGACTACGAATCCTCCCAAGAGACCCAGTACTTC
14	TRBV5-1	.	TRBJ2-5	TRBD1	CASSGGQGQETQYF	TGCGCCAGCAGCGGGGGACAGGGCCAAGAGACCCAGTACTTC